Presented here are 32 T cell receptor beta chains from one specimen sequenced in a study of T cell responses to AZD1222 COVID-19 vaccine. Profiled with immunoSEQ multiplex PCR; TCRdb holds only in-frame clones, not every one. The table records some 130,000 clones, roughly 92% of them present only once. Sequencing was performed on peripheral blood, taken 28 days after the second AZD1222 dose. These receptors came from an adult who received the AZD1222 COVID-19 vaccine.

The chain's CDR3 is CSVDPAGTGGTGELFF. As DNA, the CDR3 is TGCAGCGTTGACCCAGCCGGGACAGGGGGCACCGGGGAGCTGTTTTTT. This chain links TRBV29-1 with TRBJ2-2, with 11 bases identical to TRBD1. Germline lookup yields CDR1 SQVTM and CDR2 ANQGSEA. Losses at the gene ends were 3 bases for V and 4 bases for J; bases not matched to a gene: 7. This CDR3 spans 16 amino acids.

The rearrangement links TRBV5-4 to TRBJ1-6; no reliable D call. The V and J ends lost 1 base and 8 bases respectively, with 4 bases between them. CDR3 length: 12 amino acids. Per the germline V gene, CDR1 is SGHNT and CDR2 is YYREEE (reference sequence). The CDR3 coding sequence is TGTGCCAGCAGCTTGAAGGATTCACCCCTCCACTTT. This translates into CASSLKDSPLHF.

This clone has only one observation. The gene calls are TRBV11-2 and TRBJ2-1, with D possibly matching TRBD2 (6 bases). CDR3 size: 18 residues. Germline loops: CDR1 SGHAT, CDR2 FQNNGV. Trimming left V 0 bases short and J 9 bases short, with 24 bases between. As DNA, the CDR3 is TGTGCCAGCAGCTTAGATGGTCGGACTATGGGTGTTTTGGGTGAGCAGTTCTTC. Translating it yields CASSLDGRTMGVLGEQFF.

V gene TRBV10-3 combines with J gene TRBJ1-3, with D hard to call. CDR3 length: 14 residues. V was cut by 0 bases and J by 6 bases, with 9 bases left in between. Germline V lookup: CDR1 ENHRY, CDR2 SYGVKD. DNA of the CDR3: TGTGCCATCAGTGAGTCGATTAACACAAACACCATATATTTT. Its translation is CAISESINTNTIYF.

V usage is TRBV9 and J usage is TRBJ2-3; the D gene is possibly TRBD2 (5 bases). CDR3 length: 16 residues. V lost 0 bases and J lost 2, with 13 bases in between. CDR1 and CDR2 from the germline V gene are SGDLS and YYNGEE. The CDR3 protein is CASSVVDGGITDTQYF. The CDR3 DNA sequence: TGTGCCAGCAGCGTAGTTGACGGAGGAATCACAGATACGCAGTATTTT.

The DNA for the CDR3 is TGTGCCAGCAGTTACTCAATGGTAAGGGCTGAAGCTTTCTTT. Protein sequence: CASSYSMVRAEAFF. The gene calls are TRBV6-5 and TRBJ1-1; no firm D call. This CDR3 comprises 14 residues. Germline V gene sequence: CDR1 MNHEY, CDR2 SVGAGI. The V end lost 0 bases, the J end lost 6 bases, and 11 bases lay between the germline ends.

V usage is TRBV14 and J usage is TRBJ2-5; 8 bases are a match to TRBD1. The germline CDR1 and CDR2 sequences are SGHDN and FVKESK. With V trimmed by 0 bases and J by 2 bases, 5 bases remained unmatched. There are 16 residues in the CDR3. CDR3 region: CASSQDRGQVQETQYF. For the CDR3, the DNA is TGTGCCAGCAGCCAAGATAGGGGACAGGTACAAGAGACCCAGTACTTC.

V and J are TRBV27 and TRBJ1-1, with D tentatively TRBD1 (5 bases). This CDR3 contains 15 residues. V was trimmed by 6 bases and J by 4 bases, leaving 18 bases between them. The germline V gene encodes CDR1 MNHEY and CDR2 SMNVEV (reference sequence). The CDR3 loop is CASSRDGGVGTEAFF. CDR3 DNA sequence: TGTGCCAGCAGCAGGGACGGAGGGGTCGGCACTGAAGCTTTCTTT.

The chain couples TRBV19 to TRBJ1-2; D unresolved. The CDR3 is 13 amino acids. Germline loops: CDR1 LNHDA, CDR2 SQIVND (reference sequence). With 0 bases removed from V and 2 bases from J, the gap between germline ends came to 4 bases. CDR3 sequence: CASSIELNYGYTF. CDR3 nucleotide sequence: TGTGCCAGTAGTATAGAACTAAACTATGGCTACACCTTC.

This chain joins TRBV6-2 or TRBV6-3 and TRBJ1-1; D gene ambiguous. Trimming removed 5 bases at V and 7 bases at J, with 14 bases between. The CDR3 loop spans 13 amino acids. CDR1 is MNHEY, CDR2 SVGEGT, per germline. In nucleotides, the CDR3 is TGTGCCAGCAGTCCCATGGGGAACCATGAAGCTTTCTTT. This gives the protein CASSPMGNHEAFF.

This clone was recorded only once. The CDR3 nucleotides are TGCGCCAGCAGCGACAGACAGGCTTACAGGAACACTGAAGCTTTCTTT. Translating it yields CASSDRQAYRNTEAFF. This chain uses TRBV4-3 with TRBJ1-1; D might be TRBD1 (6 bases). Germline V gene data show CDR1 as LGHNA and CDR2 as YSLEER. This CDR3 region has 16 residues. V lost 5 bases, J lost 1 base, and 17 bases lay in between.

The chain couples TRBV5-1 to TRBJ1-3; 7 bases are a match to TRBD1. CDR3 length: 14 amino acids. Germline assignment: CDR1 SGHRS and CDR2 YFSETQ. The V gene end was trimmed by 3 bases and the J gene end by 4 bases; junction bases not matched to a gene: 4. The CDR3 is CASSSTGYGNTIYF. CDR3 nucleotide sequence: TGCGCCAGCAGCTCGACAGGGTACGGAAACACCATATATTTT.

This sequence joins TRBV4-2 and TRBJ1-1; no clear D gene. The CDR3 has 14 residues. V lost 4 bases, J lost 3 bases, and 12 bases lay in between. Germline CDR1 reads LGHNA; CDR2 reads YNFKEQ. CDR3 DNA: TGTGCCAGCAGCCGGGATCTCGGGGACACTGAAGCTTTCTTT. It is translated as CASSRDLGDTEAFF.

The chain couples TRBV6-2 or TRBV6-3 to TRBJ2-1; D call uncertain. The CDR3 loop spans 14 amino acids. Trimming removed 4 bases from V and 0 bases from J, with 7 bases in between. CDR1 MNHEY and CDR2 SVGEGT come from the germline V gene. CDR3 bases: TGTGCCAGCAGTTCTCGGACCTCCTACAATGAGCAGTTCTTC. It is translated as CASSSRTSYNEQFF.

The chain employs TRBV4-1 and TRBJ2-7, with 10 positions matching TRBD2. Germline values: CDR1 MGHRA, CDR2 YSYEKL. With 0 bases clipped from V and 5 bases from J, the junction kept 7 bases outside the gene matches. This CDR3 has 16 amino acids. In nucleotides, the CDR3 is TGCGCCAGCAGCCAAGAGAGGCTAGCGGGGGCGAACGAGCAGTACTTC. This gives the protein CASSQERLAGANEQYF.

This clone was detected only once. Written as DNA, the CDR3 is TGTGCCAGTAGTTCGAGTCAGGTATATGGCTACACCTTC. Protein: CASSSSQVYGYTF. The J gene is TRBJ1-2, the V gene TRBV19; D is undetermined. The germline V gene encodes CDR1 LNHDA and CDR2 SQIVND (reference sequence). V gave up 5 bases and J gave up 5 bases, with 12 bases separating them. This CDR3 region has 13 residues.

The gene calls are TRBV27 and TRBJ1-6; D gene ambiguous. Germline CDR1 reads MNHEY; CDR2 reads SMNVEV (reference sequence). This CDR3 has 15 amino acids. V lost 2 bases and J lost 9, with 14 bases in between. The CDR3 is CASSLIKGSGSPLHF. CDR3 sequence (DNA): TGTGCCAGCAGTTTAATCAAGGGTTCAGGTTCACCCCTCCACTTT.

The V call is TRBV7-3, the J call TRBJ2-1; 8 nucleotides line up with TRBD2. The V segment lost 5 bases and the J segment 8 bases; nucleotides outside the gene matches: 32. The CDR3 loop spans 22 amino acids. The germline gives CDR1 SGHTA, CDR2 FQGTGA. Here the CDR3 DNA reads TGTGCCAGCAGCCAGTGGATACCCCGTACGATAGTGGGAGCGGGAGTGGGGCATGAGCAGTTCTTC. Translating gives CASSQWIPRTIVGAGVGHEQFF. Supplemented by reference TRBV7-3 and TRBJ2-1, the full variable domain reads GAGVSQTPSNKVTEKGKYVELRCDPISGHTALYWYRQSLGQGPEFLIYFQGTGAADDSGLPNDRFFAVRPEGSVSTLKIQRTERGDSAVYLCASSQWIPRTIVGAGVGHEQFFGPGTRLTVL.

The J gene is TRBJ2-3, the V gene TRBV4-1; TRBD2 agrees at 10 bases. Germline CDR1 and CDR2: MGHRA and YSYEKL. The J segment lost 4 bases and the V segment lost 5 bases, leaving 12 bases of the junction unmatched. The CDR3 runs to 17 residues. CDR3 DNA: TGCGCCAGCAGCTCAGGTGTAGCTAGCGGGAGTCCAGATACGCAGTATTTT. Its translation: CASSSGVASGSPDTQYF.

The J gene is TRBJ2-7, the V gene TRBV7-6; D call uncertain. Germline lookup yields CDR1 SGHVS and CDR2 FNYEAQ. V was trimmed by 5 bases and J by 2 bases, leaving 13 bases between them. The CDR3 covers 14 residues. The DNA for the CDR3 is TGTGCCAGCAGCCTCCGACAAGGAACCTACGAGCAGTACTTC. Amino acids: CASSLRQGTYEQYF.

The genes are TRBV7-2 and TRBJ1-1, with TRBD1 identical over 8 bases. V lost 4 bases to trimming and J lost 4 bases; unmatched junction nucleotides: 2. Germline CDR1 and CDR2: SGHTA and FQGNSA. This CDR3 contains 13 residues. Here the CDR3 DNA reads TGTGCCAGCAGCTGGACAGGGTCCACTGAAGCTTTCTTT. It encodes CASSWTGSTEAFF.

This clone came up a few times. The gene calls are TRBV5-6 and TRBJ1-2; D ambiguous. V lost 3 bases and J 8 bases, leaving 14 bases between the germline ends. There are 13 residues in the CDR3. Germline V gene lookup returns CDR1 SGHDT and CDR2 YYEEEE. DNA of the CDR3: TGTGCCAGCAGCTCCCCGCGGGGTGGAGGCTACACCTTC. Translated: CASSSPRGGGYTF.

This clone has just one count. CDR3 sequence: CASSEGPQLTNYGYTF. DNA of the CDR3: TGTGCCAGCAGTGAGGGACCGCAACTCACTAACTATGGCTACACCTTC. V usage is TRBV2 and J usage is TRBJ1-2; possibly TRBD1 for D (5 bases). Germline assignment: CDR1 SNHLY and CDR2 FYNNEI. Trimming cost V 3 bases and J 0 bases, with 14 bases left between them. The CDR3 is 16 residues long.

In its sample, this clone was seen once. The CDR3 here is CASSDRLAGGPSYNEQFF. DNA for the CDR3: TGTGCCAGCTCCGACCGACTAGCGGGGGGTCCCTCCTACAATGAGCAGTTCTTC. V is TRBV19 and J is TRBJ2-1, with 13 bases aligning to TRBD2. The trim removed 9 bases at V and 0 bases at J, leaving 11 bases unmatched. CDR3 length: 18 amino acids. Germline CDR1 is LNHDA and CDR2 is SQIVND (reference sequence).

This sequence joins TRBV6-6 and TRBJ2-1; D unclear. Between the trimmed V and J ends, which lost 1 base and 9 bases, there was a span of 16 bases. The CDR3 is 15 residues long. From germline, CDR1 is MNHNY and CDR2 SVGAGI (reference sequence). CDR3 loop: CASSYFVLQPREQFF. CDR3 nucleotides: TGTGCCAGCAGTTACTTTGTACTCCAACCACGTGAGCAGTTCTTC.

The CDR3 reads CASSEWVESNQPQHF. CDR3 DNA sequence: TGTGCCAGCAGTGAATGGGTGGAAAGCAATCAGCCCCAGCATTTT. This rearrangement joins TRBV6-1 to TRBJ1-5; D remains ambiguous. Germline-derived CDR1 and CDR2 are MNHNS and SASEGT. The V gene lost 2 bases and the J gene lost 1 base, with 9 bases spanning the gap. The CDR3 is made up of 15 amino acids.

This clone was detected once. The V gene is TRBV12-3 or TRBV12-4, the J gene TRBJ1-1; possibly TRBD1 for D (5 bases). Trimming pared 8 bases from V and 10 bases from J, leaving 14 bases between. The length of the CDR3 is 11 residues. CDR3 sequence reads: CASELRRGAFF. DNA of the CDR3: TGTGCCAGCGAGCTCCGGAGGGGAGCTTTCTTT.

This sequence joins TRBV3-1 (or the pseudogene TRBV3-2) and TRBJ2-7, with D unresolved. The CDR3 is 12 amino acids. The V end lost 3 bases, the J end lost 4 bases, and 7 bases lay between the germline ends. Germline V CDR1 and CDR2: LGHDT, YNNKEL (reference sequence). This CDR3 reads CASSQVKYEQYF. CDR3 coding DNA: TGTGCCAGCAGCCAGGTAAAGTACGAGCAGTACTTC.

The chain carries TRBV7-9 and TRBJ2-7, with D possibly matching TRBD2 (6 bases). The V end lost 4 bases, the J end lost 5 bases, and 15 bases lay between the germline ends. CDR3 size: 14 residues. Germline V CDR1 and CDR2: SEHNR, FQNEAQ (reference sequence). The CDR3 here is CASSSMGLSHEQYF. The DNA for the CDR3 is TGTGCCAGCAGCTCGATGGGACTGTCTCACGAGCAGTACTTC. Drawing the rest from reference TRBV7-9 and TRBJ2-7, the complete variable domain is DTGVSQNPRHKITKRGQNVTFRCDPISEHNRLYWYRQTLGQGPEFLTYFQNEAQLEKSRLLSDRFSAERPKGSFSTLEIQRTEQGDSAMYLCASSSMGLSHEQYFGPGTRLTVT.

The chain carries TRBV19 and TRBJ1-3, with no clear D. Trimming took off 4 bases at V and 2 bases at J, with 12 bases between the two ends. There are 15 residues in the CDR3. Germline V gene lookup returns CDR1 LNHDA and CDR2 SQIVND (reference sequence). For the CDR3, the DNA is TGTGCCAGTAGTACTACAGAGTCGGCTGGAAACACCATATATTTT. Translated: CASSTTESAGNTIYF.

The chain is built from TRBV28 and TRBJ2-1; D is uncertain. The CDR3 loop spans 14 amino acids. Germline V gene data show CDR1 as MDHEN and CDR2 as SYDVKM. V was clipped by 1 base and J by 4 bases, with 8 bases between them. DNA of the CDR3: TGTGCCAGCAGTTTATTGGCGGTTTACAATGAGCAGTTCTTC. Translating it yields CASSLLAVYNEQFF.

The chain links TRBV2 to TRBJ1-5; no reliable D call. The CDR3 is made up of 14 amino acids. The germline V gene has CDR1 SNHLY and CDR2 FYNNEI. V was pared by 5 bases and J by 3 bases, with 11 bases between. In DNA, the CDR3 is TGTGCCAGCAGTCAGACGTTCGTCAATCAGCCCCAGCATTTT. It yields the protein CASSQTFVNQPQHF.